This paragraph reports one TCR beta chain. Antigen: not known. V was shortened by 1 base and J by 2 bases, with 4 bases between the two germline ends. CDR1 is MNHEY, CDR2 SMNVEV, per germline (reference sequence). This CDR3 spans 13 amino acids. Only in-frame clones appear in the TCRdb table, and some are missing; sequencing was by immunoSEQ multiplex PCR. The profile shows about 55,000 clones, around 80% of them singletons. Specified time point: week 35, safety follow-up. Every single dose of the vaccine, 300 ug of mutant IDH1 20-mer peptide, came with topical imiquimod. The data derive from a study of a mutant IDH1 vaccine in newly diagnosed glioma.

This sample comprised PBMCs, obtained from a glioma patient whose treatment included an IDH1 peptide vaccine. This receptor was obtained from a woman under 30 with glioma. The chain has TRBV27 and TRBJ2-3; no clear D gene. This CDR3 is CASSLYVTDTQYF. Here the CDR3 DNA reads TGTGCCAGCAGTTTATATGTCACAGATACGCAGTATTTT.